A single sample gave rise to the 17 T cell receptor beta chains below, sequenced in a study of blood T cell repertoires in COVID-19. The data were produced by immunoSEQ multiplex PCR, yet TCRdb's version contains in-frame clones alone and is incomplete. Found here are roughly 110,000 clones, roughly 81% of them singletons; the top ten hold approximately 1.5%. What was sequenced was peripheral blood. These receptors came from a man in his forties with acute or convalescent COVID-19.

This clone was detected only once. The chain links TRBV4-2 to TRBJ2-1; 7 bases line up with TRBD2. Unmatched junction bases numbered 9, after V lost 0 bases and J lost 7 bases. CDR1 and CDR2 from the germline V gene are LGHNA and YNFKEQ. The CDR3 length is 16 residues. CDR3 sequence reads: CASSQDGSGGGNEQFF. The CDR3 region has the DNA TGTGCCAGCAGCCAAGATGGATCGGGAGGTGGGAATGAGCAGTTCTTC.

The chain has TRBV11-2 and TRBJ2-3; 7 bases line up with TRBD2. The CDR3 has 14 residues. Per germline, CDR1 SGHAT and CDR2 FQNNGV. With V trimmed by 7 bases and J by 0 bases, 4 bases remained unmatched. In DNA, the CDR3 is TGTGCCAGCACCGGGAGGACTAGCACAGATACGCAGTATTTT. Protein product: CASTGRTSTDTQYF.

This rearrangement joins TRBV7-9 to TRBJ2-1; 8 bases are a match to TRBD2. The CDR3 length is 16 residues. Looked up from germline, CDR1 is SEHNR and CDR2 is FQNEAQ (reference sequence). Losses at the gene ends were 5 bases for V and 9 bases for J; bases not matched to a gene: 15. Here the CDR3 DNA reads TGTGCCAGCAGCCCGCCCCTCGGGCGGGAGGATGGTGAGCAGTTCTTC. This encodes CASSPPLGREDGEQFF.

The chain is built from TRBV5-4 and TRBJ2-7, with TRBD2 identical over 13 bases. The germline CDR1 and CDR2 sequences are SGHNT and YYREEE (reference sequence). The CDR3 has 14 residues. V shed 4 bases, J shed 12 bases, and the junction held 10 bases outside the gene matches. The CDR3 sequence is CASSDGTSGVPRYF. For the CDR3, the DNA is TGTGCCAGCAGCGACGGGACTAGCGGGGTTCCACGGTACTTC. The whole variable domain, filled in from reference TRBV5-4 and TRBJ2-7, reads ETGVTQSPTHLIKTRGQQVTLRCSSQSGHNTVSWYQQALGQGPQFIFQYYREEENGRGNFPPRFSGLQFPNYSSELNVNALELDDSALYLCASSDGTSGVPRYFGPGTRLTVT.

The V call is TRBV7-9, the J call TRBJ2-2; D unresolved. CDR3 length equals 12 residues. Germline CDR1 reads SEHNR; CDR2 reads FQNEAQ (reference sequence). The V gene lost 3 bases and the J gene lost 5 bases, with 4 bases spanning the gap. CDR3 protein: CASSFVTGELFF. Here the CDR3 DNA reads TGTGCCAGCAGCTTCGTGACCGGGGAGCTGTTTTTT.

The CDR3 here is CASSLGGGADTQYF. The CDR3 DNA follows: TGTGCCAGCAGCTTAGGGGGAGGGGCAGATACGCAGTATTTT. The chain couples TRBV7-2 to TRBJ2-3, with 7 positions matching TRBD2. This CDR3 comprises 14 residues. The V gene's germline CDR1 is SGHTA and CDR2 FQGNSA. V lost 1 base to trimming and J lost 4 bases; unmatched junction nucleotides: 2.

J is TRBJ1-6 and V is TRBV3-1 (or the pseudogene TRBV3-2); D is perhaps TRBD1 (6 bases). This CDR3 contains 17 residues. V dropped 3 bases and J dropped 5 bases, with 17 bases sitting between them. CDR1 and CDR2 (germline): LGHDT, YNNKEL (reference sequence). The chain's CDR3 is CASSQGGLPRDNSPLHF. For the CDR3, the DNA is TGTGCCAGCAGCCAGGGGGGGCTTCCGAGAGATAATTCACCCCTCCACTTT.

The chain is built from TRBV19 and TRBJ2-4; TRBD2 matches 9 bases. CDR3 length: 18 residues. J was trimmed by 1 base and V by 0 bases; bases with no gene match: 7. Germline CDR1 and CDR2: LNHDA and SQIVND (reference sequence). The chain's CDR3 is CASSIDLRLAVAKNIQYF. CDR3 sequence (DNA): TGTGCCAGTAGTATAGATCTCCGACTAGCGGTCGCCAAAAACATTCAGTACTTC. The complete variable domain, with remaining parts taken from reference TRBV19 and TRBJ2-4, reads DGGITQSPKYLFRKEGQNVTLSCEQNLNHDAMYWYRQDPGQGLRLIYYSQIVNDFQKGDIAEGYSVSREKKESFPLTVTSAQKNPTAFYLCASSIDLRLAVAKNIQYFGAGTRLSVL.

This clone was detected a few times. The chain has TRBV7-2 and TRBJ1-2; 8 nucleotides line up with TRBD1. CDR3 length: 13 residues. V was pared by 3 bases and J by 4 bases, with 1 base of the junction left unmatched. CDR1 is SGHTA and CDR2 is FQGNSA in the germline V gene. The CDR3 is CASSFGQGYGYTF. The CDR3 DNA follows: TGTGCCAGCAGCTTCGGACAGGGCTATGGCTACACCTTC.

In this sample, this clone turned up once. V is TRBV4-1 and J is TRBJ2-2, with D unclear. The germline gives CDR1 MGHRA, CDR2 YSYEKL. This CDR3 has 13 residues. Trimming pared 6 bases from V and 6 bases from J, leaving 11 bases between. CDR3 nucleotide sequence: TGCGCCAGCAGTCCTTCGCGGTCCGGGGAGCTGTTTTTT. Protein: CASSPSRSGELFF.

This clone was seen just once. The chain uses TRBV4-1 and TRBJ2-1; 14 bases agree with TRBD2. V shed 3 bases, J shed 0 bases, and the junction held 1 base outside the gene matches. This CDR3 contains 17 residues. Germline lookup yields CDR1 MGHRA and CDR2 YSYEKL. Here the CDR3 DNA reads TGCGCCAGCAGCCAGGGACTAGCGGGGGCCTCCTACAATGAGCAGTTCTTC. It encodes CASSQGLAGASYNEQFF.

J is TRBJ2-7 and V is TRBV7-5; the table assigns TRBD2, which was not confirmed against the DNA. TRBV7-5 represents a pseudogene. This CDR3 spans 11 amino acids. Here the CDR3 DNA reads TGTGCCCCCCGGAGGGGGGGCGAGCAGTACTTC. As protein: CAPRRGGEQYF.

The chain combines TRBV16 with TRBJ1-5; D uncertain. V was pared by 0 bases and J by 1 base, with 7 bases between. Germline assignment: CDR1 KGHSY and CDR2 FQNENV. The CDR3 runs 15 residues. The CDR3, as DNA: TGTGCCAGCAGCCAATCCCGGGGAAGCAATCAGCCCCAGCATTTT. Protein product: CASSQSRGSNQPQHF.

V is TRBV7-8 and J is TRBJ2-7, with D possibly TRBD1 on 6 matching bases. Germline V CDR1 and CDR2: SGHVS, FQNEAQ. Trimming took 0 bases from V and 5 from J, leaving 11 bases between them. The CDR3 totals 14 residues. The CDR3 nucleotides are TGTGCCAGCAGCTTAGCGGACAGTAGGAACGAGCAGTACTTC. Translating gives CASSLADSRNEQYF.

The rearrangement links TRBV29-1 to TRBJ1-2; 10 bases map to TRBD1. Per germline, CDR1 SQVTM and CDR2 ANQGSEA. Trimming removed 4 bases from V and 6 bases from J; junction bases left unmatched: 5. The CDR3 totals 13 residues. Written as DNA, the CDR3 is TGCAGCGTTGGACAGGGGGCCCGGGATGGCTACACCTTC. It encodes CSVGQGARDGYTF.

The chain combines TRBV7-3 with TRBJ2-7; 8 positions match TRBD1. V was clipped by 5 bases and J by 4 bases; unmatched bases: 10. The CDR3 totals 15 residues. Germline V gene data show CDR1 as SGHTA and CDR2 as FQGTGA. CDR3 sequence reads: CASSATGGIWYEQYF. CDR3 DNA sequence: TGTGCCAGCAGCGCCACAGGGGGGATATGGTACGAGCAGTACTTC.

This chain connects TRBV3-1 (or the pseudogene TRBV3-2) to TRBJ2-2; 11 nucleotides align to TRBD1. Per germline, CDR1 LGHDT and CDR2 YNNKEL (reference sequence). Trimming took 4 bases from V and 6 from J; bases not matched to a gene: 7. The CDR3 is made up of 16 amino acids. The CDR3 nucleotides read TGTGCCAGCAGCCGAATCCCGGGACAGGGGGCCGGGGAGCTGTTTTTT. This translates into CASSRIPGQGAGELFF.